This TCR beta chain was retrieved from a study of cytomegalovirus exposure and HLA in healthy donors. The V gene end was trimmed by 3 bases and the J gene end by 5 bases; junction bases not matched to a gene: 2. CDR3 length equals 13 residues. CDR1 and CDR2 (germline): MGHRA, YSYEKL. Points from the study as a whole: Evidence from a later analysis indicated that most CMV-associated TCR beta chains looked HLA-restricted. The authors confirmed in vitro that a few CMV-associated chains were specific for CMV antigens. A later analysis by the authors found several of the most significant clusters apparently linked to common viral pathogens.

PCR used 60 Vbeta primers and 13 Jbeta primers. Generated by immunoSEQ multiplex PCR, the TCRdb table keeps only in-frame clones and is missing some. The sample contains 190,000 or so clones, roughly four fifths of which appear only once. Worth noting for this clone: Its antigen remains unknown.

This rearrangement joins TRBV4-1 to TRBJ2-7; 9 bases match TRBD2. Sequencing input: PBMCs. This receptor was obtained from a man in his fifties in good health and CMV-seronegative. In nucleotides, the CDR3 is TGCGCCAGCAGCCAGGGGACTAGCAACGAGCAGTACTTC. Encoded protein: CASSQGTSNEQYF.